This T cell receptor beta chain originates from a study of cytomegalovirus exposure and HLA in healthy donors. The CDR3 covers 12 residues. From germline, CDR1 is SQVTM and CDR2 ANQGSEA. The PCR had 60 Vbeta and 13 Jbeta primers. The table came from immunoSEQ multiplex PCR; TCRdb's copy has only in-frame clones and leaves some out. The sample lists more than 90,000 clones; 55% to 80% were seen once. Sequenced: PBMCs. The chain recombines TRBV29-1 with TRBJ2-5; maybe TRBD1 (5 bases). TRBJ2-7 explains the end of the DNA better; the J call may be wrong. The TCR was taken from a young woman in good health and CMV-seronegative. The CDR3 DNA sequence: TGCAGCGTTGAAAGGGCAGGGAACGAGCAGTACTTC. This sequence encodes CSVERAGNEQYF.